Sequencing of this T cell receptor beta chain was carried out in a study of blood T cells in healthy people across ages. Study observations and caveats: The unknown donor CMV status may have confounded expanded clonotype changes. Age showed a roughly linear inverse relationship with TCR beta diversity per million T cells.

With regard to this clonotype: The antigen is unknown.

It was with a sample-barcoded 5' primer and a J-beta primer mix that a second PCR of about 7 to 12 cycles was run. TCRdb itself ran the 5' RACE reads through MiXCR, one entry per CDR3 protein. The data show about 580,000 distinct CDR3 sequences, with roughly 48% seen just once and approximately 23% held by the top ten. The clonotype originates from a man older than 75 in good health. Specimen: blood.

DNA of the CDR3: TGTGCCAGCAGCGTTACTGGTGGGACCACAGATACGCAGTATTTT. Amino acids: CASSVTGGTTDTQYF. The chain recombines TRBV7-9 with TRBJ2-3; D possibly uses TRBD1 or TRBD2 (5 bases each). This CDR3 has 15 residues. V lost 5 bases, J lost 2 bases, and 14 bases lay in between. Germline V lookup: CDR1 SEHNR, CDR2 FQNEAQ (reference sequence).